This TCR beta chain derives from a study of PD-L1 blockade in urothelial cancer. CDR1 is SGHVS and CDR2 is FQNEAQ in the germline V gene. The V end was cut by 1 base, the J end by 4 bases, with 13 bases between. The length of the CDR3 is 15 residues. The repertoire was sequenced with immunoSEQ multiplex PCR; TCRdb's copy has only in-frame clones and lacks some. This sample has 80,000 to 130,000 clones, with around 93% found just once. This chain connects TRBV7-8 to TRBJ1-2, with D possibly TRBD1 on 6 matching bases. Specimen: PBMCs, collected around atezolizumab (anti-PD-L1) treatment. The TCR originated in an elderly woman with urothelial cancer. The CDR3 DNA is TGTGCCAGCAGCTTAGGGGCGGCAGGGGTCTATGGCTACACCTTC. As protein: CASSLGAAGVYGYTF. The whole variable domain, filled in from reference TRBV7-8 and TRBJ1-2, reads GAGVSQSPRYKVAKRGQDVALRCDPISGHVSLFWYQQALGQGPEFLTYFQNEAQLDKSGLPSDRFFAERPEGSVSTLKIQRTQQEDSAVYLCASSLGAAGVYGYTFGSGTRLTVV.